This T cell receptor beta chain stems from a study of blood T cell repertoires in COVID-19. As for the study in general: Sites in the United States, Italy and Spain provided acute and convalescent COVID-19 samples. In each case, the material was cDNA or gDNA derived from T cells, B-cell-depleted T cells, or PBMCs.

Study processing details: Estimation of nucleated cell counts was performed using reference gene primer amplification. Data came from immunoSEQ multiplex PCR; TCRdb stores just in-frame clones and leaves some out. That table furnishes V, J and clone size, whereas the DNA furnished D and trimming. The sample yields about 230,000 clones, 75% to 90% seen once. The TCR was taken from a man under 40 with COVID-19, enrolled during active disease. The sample taken for sequencing was peripheral blood.

CDR3 in DNA: TGTGCCACCAGCACCGACAGGGATCAGCCCCAGCATTTT. Translation: CATSTDRDQPQHF. V and J are TRBV15 and TRBJ1-5; 7 positions agree with TRBD1. Trimming removed 4 bases from V and 5 bases from J; junction bases left unmatched: 2. The CDR3 loop spans 13 amino acids. The germline V gene encodes CDR1 LNHNV and CDR2 YYDKDF (reference sequence).